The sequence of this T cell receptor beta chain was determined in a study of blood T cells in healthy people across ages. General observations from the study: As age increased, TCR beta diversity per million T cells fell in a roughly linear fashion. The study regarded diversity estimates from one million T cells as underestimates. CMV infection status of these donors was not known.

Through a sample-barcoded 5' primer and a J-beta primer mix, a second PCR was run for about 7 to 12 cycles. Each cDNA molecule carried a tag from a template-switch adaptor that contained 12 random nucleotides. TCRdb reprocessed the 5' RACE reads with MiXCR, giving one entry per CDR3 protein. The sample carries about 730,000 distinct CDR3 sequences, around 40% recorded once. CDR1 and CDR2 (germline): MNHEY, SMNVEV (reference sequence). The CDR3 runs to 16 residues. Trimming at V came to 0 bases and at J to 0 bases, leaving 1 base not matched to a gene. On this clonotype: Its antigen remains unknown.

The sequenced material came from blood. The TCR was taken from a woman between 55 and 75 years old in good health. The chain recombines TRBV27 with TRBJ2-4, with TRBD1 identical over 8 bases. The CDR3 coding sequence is TGTGCCAGCAGTTTATCGGGACAGGTAGCCAAAAACATTCAGTACTTC. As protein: CASSLSGQVAKNIQYF.